The source of this T cell receptor beta chain is a study of CD8 T cells in ankylosing spondylitis (dated 2017 in TCRdb). About the study as a whole: T cell receptor beta repertoires were profiled in healthy donors and ankylosing spondylitis patients so that disease-linked TCR variants could be found. The whole study cohort included about a hundred healthy donors and 25 ankylosing spondylitis patients. Peripheral blood samples were taken, and synovial fluid was additionally collected from ankylosing spondylitis patients.

The data were produced on an Illumina HiSeq 2500. TCR beta libraries were prepared by quantitative 5'-RACE with molecular barcodes. The original methods were these. A new computational method, built on a probabilistic model of VDJ rearrangement, was used to identify disease-linked TCR variants. The public sequencing data were trimmed at Q25 with fastp and processed into clonotypes with MiXCR by TCRdb, which kept only in-frame beta chains. When rows share a CDR3 protein, they turn into one entry using the most common DNA and genes. The V and J calls follow TCRdb's processing rather than the paper's. Within this sample are about 220,000 distinct CDR3 sequences, with over 9.5% of them counted one time only. Of the sample, about 20% falls within the top ten clones. This clonotype was picked up many times. The antigen it binds to is not known. Per-nucleotide qualities are absent, and no much larger clonotype sits a single base away.

Broad study findings and their caveats: Some of the motif variants had been reported before in the synovial fluid and blood of reactive arthritis patients, a finding that suggests common disease-initiation mechanisms. According to the report, matched synovial fluid samples from ankylosing spondylitis patients were significantly enriched for the disease-linked clones. The disease-linked clones showed a CD8+ phenotype and occurred at relatively low frequencies in peripheral blood. Blood from ankylosing spondylitis patients appeared to be characterized by a TCR beta motif made up of about 8 highly homologous amino acid variants.

Per the germline V gene (reference sequence), DFQATT is the CDR1 and SNEGSKA is the CDR2. V and J are truncated by 4 bases and 7 bases respectively, leaving an intervening sequence of 10 bases. Counted from cysteine to phenylalanine, this CDR3 has 11 amino acids. The kept DNA is CDR3 alone, 33 bases in frame from the first base. The receptor was isolated from a male donor with ankylosing spondylitis or in good health (not recorded which). The specimen sequenced was blood, either unsorted or a sorted T cell fraction (not recorded which). The chain is made from TRBV20-1 and TRBJ1-1; TRBD1 is perhaps the D gene, given 6 matching bases. Here the CDR3 is given as CSAIPGVEAFF. The DNA sequence follows: TGCAGTGCTATACCAGGGGTTGAAGCTTTCTTT.